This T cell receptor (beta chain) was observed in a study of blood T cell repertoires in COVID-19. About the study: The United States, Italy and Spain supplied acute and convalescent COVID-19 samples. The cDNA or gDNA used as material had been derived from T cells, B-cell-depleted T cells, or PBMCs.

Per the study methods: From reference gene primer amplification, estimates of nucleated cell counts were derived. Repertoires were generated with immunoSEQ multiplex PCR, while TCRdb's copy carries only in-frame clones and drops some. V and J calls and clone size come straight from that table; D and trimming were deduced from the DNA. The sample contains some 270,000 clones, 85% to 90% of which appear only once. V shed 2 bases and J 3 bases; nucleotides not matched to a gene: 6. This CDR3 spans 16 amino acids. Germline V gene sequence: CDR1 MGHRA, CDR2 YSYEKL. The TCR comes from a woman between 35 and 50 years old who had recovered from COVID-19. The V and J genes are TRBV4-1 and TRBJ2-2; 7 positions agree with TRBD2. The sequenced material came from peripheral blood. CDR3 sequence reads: CASSQSGNPDTGELFF. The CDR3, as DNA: TGCGCCAGCAGCCAAAGCGGGAACCCGGACACCGGGGAGCTGTTTTTT.